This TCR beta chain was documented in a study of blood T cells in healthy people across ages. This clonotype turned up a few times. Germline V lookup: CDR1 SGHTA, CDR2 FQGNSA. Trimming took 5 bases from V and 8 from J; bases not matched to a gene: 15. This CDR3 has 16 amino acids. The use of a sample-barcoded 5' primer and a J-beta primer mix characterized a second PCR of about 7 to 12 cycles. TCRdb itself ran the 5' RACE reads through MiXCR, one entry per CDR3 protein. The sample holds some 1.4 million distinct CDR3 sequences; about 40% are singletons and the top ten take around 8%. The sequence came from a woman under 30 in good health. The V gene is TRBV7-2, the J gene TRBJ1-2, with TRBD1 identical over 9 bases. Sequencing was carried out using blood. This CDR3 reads CASSPTTPGQGGGYTF. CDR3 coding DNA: TGTGCCAGCAGCCCCACCACCCCGGGACAGGGAGGAGGCTACACCTTC. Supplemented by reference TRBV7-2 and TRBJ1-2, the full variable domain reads GAGVSQSPSNKVTEKGKDVELRCDPISGHTALYWYRQSLGQGLEFLIYFQGNSAPDKSGLPSDRFSAERTGGSVSTLTIQRTQQEDSAVYLCASSPTTPGQGGGYTFGSGTRLTVV.